This T cell receptor (beta chain) was recorded in a study of blood T cell repertoires in COVID-19. In the study's own analysis: Reference gene primer amplification yielded estimated nucleated cell counts. Repertoires were generated with immunoSEQ multiplex PCR, while TCRdb's copy carries only in-frame clones and drops some. V and J calls and clone size are those listed in that table; D and trimming were worked out from the DNA. There are around 300,000 clones in the sample; 80% to 90% occur only once, and roughly 5.2% lies in the top ten. Either two negative PCRs, clearance, or symptom resolution qualified Cohort 3 donors as recovered. Trimming took 3 bases from V and 4 from J, leaving 10 bases between them. CDR3 length: 13 residues. Per the germline V gene, CDR1 is LNHDA and CDR2 is SQIVND (reference sequence).

The sequence was obtained from a woman aged 25-40 years who had recovered from COVID-19. The chain uses TRBV19 and TRBJ2-7, with a possible D match to TRBD1 (5 bases). The sample taken for sequencing was PBMCs or T cells enriched from blood (not recorded which). CDR3 protein: CASSIGREYEQYF. The DNA for the CDR3 is TGTGCCAGTAGTATCGGCAGGGAATACGAGCAGTACTTC.